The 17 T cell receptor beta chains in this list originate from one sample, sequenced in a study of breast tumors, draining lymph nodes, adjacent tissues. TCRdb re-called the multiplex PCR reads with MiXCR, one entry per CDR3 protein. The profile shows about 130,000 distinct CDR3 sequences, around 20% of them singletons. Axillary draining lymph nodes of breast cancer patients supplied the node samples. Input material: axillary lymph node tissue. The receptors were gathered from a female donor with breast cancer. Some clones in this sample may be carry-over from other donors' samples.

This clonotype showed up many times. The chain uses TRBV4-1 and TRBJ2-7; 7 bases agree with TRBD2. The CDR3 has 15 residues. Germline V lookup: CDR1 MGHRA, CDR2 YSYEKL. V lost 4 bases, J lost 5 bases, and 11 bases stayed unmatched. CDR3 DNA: TGCGCCAGCAGCCGACGACTAGCTCCGGGGGACGAGCAGTACTTC. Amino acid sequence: CASSRRLAPGDEQYF.

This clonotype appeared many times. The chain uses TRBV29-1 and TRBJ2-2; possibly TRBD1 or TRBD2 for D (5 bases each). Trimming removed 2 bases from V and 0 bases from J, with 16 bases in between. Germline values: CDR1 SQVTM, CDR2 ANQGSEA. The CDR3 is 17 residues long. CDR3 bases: TGCAGCGTTGAAACCTTGGGGGAGACCACGAACACCGGGGAGCTGTTTTTT. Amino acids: CSVETLGETTNTGELFF.

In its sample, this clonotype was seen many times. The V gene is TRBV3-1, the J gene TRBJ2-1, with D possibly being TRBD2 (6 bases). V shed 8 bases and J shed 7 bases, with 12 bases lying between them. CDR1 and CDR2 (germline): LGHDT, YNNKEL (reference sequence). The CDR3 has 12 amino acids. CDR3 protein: CASRLEGNEQFF. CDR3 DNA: TGTGCCAGCCGACTAGAGGGGAATGAGCAGTTCTTC.

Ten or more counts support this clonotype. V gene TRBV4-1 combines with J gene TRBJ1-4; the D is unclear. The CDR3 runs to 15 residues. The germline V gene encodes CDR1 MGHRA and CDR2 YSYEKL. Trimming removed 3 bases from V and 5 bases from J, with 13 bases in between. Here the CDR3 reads CASSQGRYENEKLFF. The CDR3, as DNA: TGCGCCAGCAGCCAGGGGAGATACGAAAATGAAAAACTGTTTTTT.

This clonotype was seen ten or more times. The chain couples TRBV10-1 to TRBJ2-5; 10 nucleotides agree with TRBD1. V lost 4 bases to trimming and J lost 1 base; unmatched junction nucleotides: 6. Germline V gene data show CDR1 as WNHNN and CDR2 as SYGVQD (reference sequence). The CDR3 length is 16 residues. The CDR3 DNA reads TGCGCCAGCAGTGGGGGGGACAGGGGTCCCCAAGAGACCCAGTACTTC. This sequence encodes CASSGGDRGPQETQYF.

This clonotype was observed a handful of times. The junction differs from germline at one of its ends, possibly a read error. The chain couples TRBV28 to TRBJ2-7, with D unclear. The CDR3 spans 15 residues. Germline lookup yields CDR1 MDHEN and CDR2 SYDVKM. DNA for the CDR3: TGTGCCAGCAGTTTCCCAACTACCGCTTCCTACGAGCACTACTTC. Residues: CASSFPTTASYEHYF.

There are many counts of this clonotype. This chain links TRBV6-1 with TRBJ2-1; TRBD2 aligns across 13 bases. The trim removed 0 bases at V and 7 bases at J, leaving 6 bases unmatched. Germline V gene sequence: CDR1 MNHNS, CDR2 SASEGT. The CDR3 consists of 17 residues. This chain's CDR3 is CASSEALGTSGKNEQFF. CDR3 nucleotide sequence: TGTGCCAGCAGTGAAGCGCTCGGGACTAGCGGGAAGAATGAGCAGTTCTTC.

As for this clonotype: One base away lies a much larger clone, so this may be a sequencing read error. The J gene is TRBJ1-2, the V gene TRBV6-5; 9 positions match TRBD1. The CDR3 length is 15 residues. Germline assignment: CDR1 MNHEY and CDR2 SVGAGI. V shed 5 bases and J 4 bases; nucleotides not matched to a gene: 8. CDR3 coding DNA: TGTGCCAGCAGTATGGACAGGGGTGGGACCTATGGCTACACCTTC. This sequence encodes CASSMDRGGTYGYTF.

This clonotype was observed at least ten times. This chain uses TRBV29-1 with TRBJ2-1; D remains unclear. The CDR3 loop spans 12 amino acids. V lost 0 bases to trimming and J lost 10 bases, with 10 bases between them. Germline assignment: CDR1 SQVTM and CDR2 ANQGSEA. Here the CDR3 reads CSVEDVGPEQFF. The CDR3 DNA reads TGCAGCGTTGAAGACGTCGGTCCAGAGCAGTTCTTC.

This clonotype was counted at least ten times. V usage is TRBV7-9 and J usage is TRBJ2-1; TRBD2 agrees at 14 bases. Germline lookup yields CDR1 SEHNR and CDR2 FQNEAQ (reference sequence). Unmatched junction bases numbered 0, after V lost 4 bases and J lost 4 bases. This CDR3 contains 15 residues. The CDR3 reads CASSWTSGGYNEQFF. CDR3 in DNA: TGTGCCAGCAGCTGGACTAGCGGGGGGTACAATGAGCAGTTCTTC.

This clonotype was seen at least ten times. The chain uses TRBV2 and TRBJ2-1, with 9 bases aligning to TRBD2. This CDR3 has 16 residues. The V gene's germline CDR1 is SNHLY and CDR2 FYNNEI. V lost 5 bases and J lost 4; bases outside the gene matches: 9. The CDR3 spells CASSSGLAPKYNEQFF. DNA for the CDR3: TGTGCCAGCAGTTCAGGACTAGCGCCTAAATACAATGAGCAGTTCTTC. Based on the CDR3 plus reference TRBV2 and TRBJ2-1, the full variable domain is EPEVTQTPSHQVTQMGQEVILRCVPISNHLYFYWYRQILGQKVEFLVSFYNNEISEKSEIFDDQFSVERPDGSNFTLKIRSTKLEDSAMYFCASSSGLAPKYNEQFFGPGTRLTVL.

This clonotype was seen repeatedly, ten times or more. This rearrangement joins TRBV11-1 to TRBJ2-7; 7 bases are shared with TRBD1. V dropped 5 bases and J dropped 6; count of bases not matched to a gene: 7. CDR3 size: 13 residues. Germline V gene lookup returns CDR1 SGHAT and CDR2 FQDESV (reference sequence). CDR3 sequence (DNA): TGTGCCAGCAGCGTGGGGACAGCTAGCGAGCAGTACTTC. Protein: CASSVGTASEQYF.

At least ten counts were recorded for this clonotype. CDR3 amino acids: CSVALAGGRTDTQYF. The CDR3 DNA sequence: TGCAGCGTTGCCCTAGCGGGAGGGCGTACAGATACGCAGTATTTT. This rearrangement joins TRBV29-1 to TRBJ2-3; 12 bases match TRBD2. The germline V gene encodes CDR1 SQVTM and CDR2 ANQGSEA. V dropped 4 bases and J dropped 3; count of bases not matched to a gene: 5. The CDR3 totals 15 residues.

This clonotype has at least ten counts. CDR3 coding DNA: TGTGCCAGCAGTGTATCGAGCGGGATGTCCTACGAGCAGTACTTC. This translates into CASSVSSGMSYEQYF. The chain couples TRBV6-1 to TRBJ2-7, with 7 positions matching TRBD2. Trimming took 4 bases from V and 1 from J; bases not matched to a gene: 7. Germline CDR1 reads MNHNS; CDR2 reads SASEGT. This CDR3 has 15 residues.

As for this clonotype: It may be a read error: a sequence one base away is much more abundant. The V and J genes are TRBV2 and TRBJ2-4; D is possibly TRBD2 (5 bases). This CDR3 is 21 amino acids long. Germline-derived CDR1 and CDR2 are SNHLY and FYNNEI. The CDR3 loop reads CASSATTKLPRSVVVKNTQYF. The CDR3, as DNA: TGTGCCAGCAGTGCGACTACCAAGCTTCCACGTAGCGTGGTCGTCAAAAACACTCAGTACTTC.

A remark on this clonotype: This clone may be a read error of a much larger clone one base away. CDR3 region: CASSSLGCEQYF. DNA of the CDR3: TGTGCCAGCAGCTCCCTGGGTTGCGAGCAGTACTTC. The chain uses TRBV11-1 and TRBJ2-7, with no clear D. The CDR3 loop spans 12 amino acids. Germline CDR1 SGHAT, CDR2 FQDESV (reference sequence). The V end lost 4 bases, the J end lost 6 bases, and 10 bases lay between the germline ends.

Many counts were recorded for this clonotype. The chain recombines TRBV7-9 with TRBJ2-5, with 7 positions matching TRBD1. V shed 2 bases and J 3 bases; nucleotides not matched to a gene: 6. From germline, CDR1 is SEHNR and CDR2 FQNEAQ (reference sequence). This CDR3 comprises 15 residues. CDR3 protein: CASSLIQGNKETQYF. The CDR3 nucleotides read TGTGCCAGCAGCTTAATACAGGGGAATAAAGAGACCCAGTACTTC.